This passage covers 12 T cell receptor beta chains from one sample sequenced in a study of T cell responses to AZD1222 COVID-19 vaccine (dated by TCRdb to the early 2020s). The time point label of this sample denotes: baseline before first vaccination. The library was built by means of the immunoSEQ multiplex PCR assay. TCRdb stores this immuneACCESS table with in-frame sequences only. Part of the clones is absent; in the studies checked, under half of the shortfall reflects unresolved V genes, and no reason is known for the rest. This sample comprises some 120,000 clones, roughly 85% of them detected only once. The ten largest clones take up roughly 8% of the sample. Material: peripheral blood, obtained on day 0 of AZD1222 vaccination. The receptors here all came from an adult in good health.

CDR3 coding DNA: TGTGCCAGCAGTTACGGTAGAGGGGGCTACAATGAGCAGTTCTTC. It translates to CASSYGRGGYNEQFF. The chain is built from TRBV6-5 and TRBJ2-1, with a weak D call TRBD1 (6 bases). Germline assignment: CDR1 MNHEY and CDR2 SVGAGI. V lost 2 bases and J lost 3, with 11 bases in between. The CDR3 spans 15 residues.

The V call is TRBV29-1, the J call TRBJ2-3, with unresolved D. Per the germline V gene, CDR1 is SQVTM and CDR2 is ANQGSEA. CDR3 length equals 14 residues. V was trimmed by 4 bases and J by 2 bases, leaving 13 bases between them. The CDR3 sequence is CSVGDGIPTDTQYF. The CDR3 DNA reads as TGCAGCGTTGGGGATGGAATCCCCACAGATACGCAGTATTTT.

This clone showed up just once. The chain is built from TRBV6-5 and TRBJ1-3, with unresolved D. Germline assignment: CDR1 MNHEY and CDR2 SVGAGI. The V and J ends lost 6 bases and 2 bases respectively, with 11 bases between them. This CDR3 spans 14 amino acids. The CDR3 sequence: CASRSTMTGNTIYF. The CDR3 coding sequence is TGTGCCAGCAGGTCGACAATGACTGGAAACACCATATATTTT.

In nucleotides, the CDR3 is TGTGCCAGCGTAAGGGATGGGCACACCGGGGAGCTGTTTTTT. Its translation: CASVRDGHTGELFF. The V gene is TRBV19, the J gene TRBJ2-2; D unclear. This CDR3 region has 14 residues. Germline-derived CDR1 and CDR2 are LNHDA and SQIVND (reference sequence). V lost 9 bases and J lost 3, with 14 bases in between.

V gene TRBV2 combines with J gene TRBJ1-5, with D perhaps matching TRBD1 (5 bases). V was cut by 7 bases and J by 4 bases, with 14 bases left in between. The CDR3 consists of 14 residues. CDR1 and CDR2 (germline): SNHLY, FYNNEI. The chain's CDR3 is CASTPDSPNQPQHF. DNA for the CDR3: TGTGCCAGCACCCCCGACAGTCCTAATCAGCCCCAGCATTTT.

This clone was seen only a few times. The CDR3 sequence: CASNRQLGGGKGETQYF. CDR3 bases: TGTGCCAGCAATCGCCAACTCGGCGGGGGGAAAGGGGAGACCCAGTACTTC. This chain connects TRBV28 to TRBJ2-5; TRBD2 agrees at 8 bases. With V trimmed by 7 bases and J by 5 bases, 18 bases remained unmatched. CDR3 length: 17 residues. From germline, CDR1 is MDHEN and CDR2 SYDVKM.

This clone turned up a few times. The CDR3 loop is CASSATGTSVYEQYF. The CDR3 DNA reads TGTGCCAGCAGCGCCACCGGGACTAGCGTCTACGAGCAGTACTTC. The chain uses TRBV7-8 and TRBJ2-7; 10 positions match TRBD2. The trim removed 5 bases at V and 3 bases at J, leaving 7 bases unmatched. The V gene's germline CDR1 is SGHVS and CDR2 FQNEAQ. The length of the CDR3 is 15 residues.

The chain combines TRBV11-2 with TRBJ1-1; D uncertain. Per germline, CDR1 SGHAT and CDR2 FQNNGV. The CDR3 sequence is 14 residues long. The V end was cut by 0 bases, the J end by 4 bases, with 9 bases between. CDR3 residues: CASSLDLRLTEAFF. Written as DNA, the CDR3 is TGTGCCAGCAGCTTAGATCTACGGCTCACTGAAGCTTTCTTT. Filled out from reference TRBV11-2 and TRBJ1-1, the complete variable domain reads EAGVAQSPRYKIIEKRQSVAFWCNPISGHATLYWYQQILGQGPKLLIQFQNNGVVDDSQLPKDRFSAERLKGVDSTLKIQPAKLEDSAVYLCASSLDLRLTEAFFGQGTRLTVV.

The CDR3 sequence: CASSRATSGGDTGELFF. The CDR3 DNA reads as TGTGCCAGCAGCCGGGCGACTAGCGGGGGGGACACCGGGGAGCTGTTTTTT. The chain employs TRBV5-4 and TRBJ2-2, with 14 bases aligning to TRBD2. The CDR3 loop spans 17 amino acids. Germline trimming cut 4 bases from V and 3 bases from J; bases unmatched to any gene: 5. Per the germline V gene, CDR1 is SGHNT and CDR2 is YYREEE (reference sequence). Full variable domain (rest looked up from reference TRBV5-4 and TRBJ2-2): ETGVTQSPTHLIKTRGQQVTLRCSSQSGHNTVSWYQQALGQGPQFIFQYYREEENGRGNFPPRFSGLQFPNYSSELNVNALELDDSALYLCASSRATSGGDTGELFFGEGSRLTVL.

The CDR3 DNA reads as TGTGCCAGCAGTTTGGGACTAGCGGGAGGCTACAATGAGCAGTTCTTC. Protein sequence: CASSLGLAGGYNEQFF. The gene calls are TRBV6-5 and TRBJ2-1; TRBD2 matches at 15 bases. The CDR3 totals 16 residues. CDR1 MNHEY and CDR2 SVGAGI come from the germline V gene. The trim removed 4 bases at V and 3 bases at J, leaving 1 base unmatched.

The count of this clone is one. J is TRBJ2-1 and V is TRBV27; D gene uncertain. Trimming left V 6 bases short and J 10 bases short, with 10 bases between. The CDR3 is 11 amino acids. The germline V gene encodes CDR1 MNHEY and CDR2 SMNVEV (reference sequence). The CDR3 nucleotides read TGTGCCAGCAGAGGTAAGGGCGAGCAGTTCTTC. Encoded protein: CASRGKGEQFF.

The CDR3 here is CASSLNPGQGWEQFF. In nucleotides, the CDR3 is TGTGCCAGCAGCCTGAACCCGGGACAGGGATGGGAGCAGTTCTTC. The chain joins TRBV7-3 to TRBJ2-1; TRBD1 matches at 9 bases. The V segment lost 5 bases and the J segment 10 bases; nucleotides outside the gene matches: 12. Germline V gives CDR1 SGHTA, CDR2 FQGTGA. The length of the CDR3 is 15 residues. The whole variable domain, remainder taken from reference TRBV7-3 and TRBJ2-1, is GAGVSQTPSNKVTEKGKYVELRCDPISGHTALYWYRQSLGQGPEFLIYFQGTGAADDSGLPNDRFFAVRPEGSVSTLKIQRTERGDSAVYLCASSLNPGQGWEQFFGPGTRLTVL.